These T cell receptor beta chains were read from a single sample in a study of T-cell memory formation after mild COVID-19. One entry per CDR3 protein results from TCRdb running MiXCR on the 5' RACE reads. The repertoire holds under 90,000 distinct CDR3 sequences, with 14% as singletons. The source material was PBMCs or a T cell subset sorted from them (not recorded which). The receptors were gathered from an adult woman who had mild COVID-19 (a few samples of this study predate the infection). Cell type and time point are not known. Each CDR3 is given with its conserved first and last residue. The D gene is left open where the match is weak. Clone size is given for some rows only: seen once, a few or many times, or a class if the clone is expanded.

v_call: TRBV4-1; d_call: .; j_call: TRBJ2-7; clone_size: .; cdr3_aa: CASSQVADRNEQYF; cdr3_nt: TGCGCCAGCAGCCAAGTCGCGGACCGGAACGAGCAGTACTTC
v_call: TRBV4-1; d_call: TRBD1; j_call: TRBJ1-1; clone_size: .; cdr3_aa: CASSQDPRTGALNTEAFF; cdr3_nt: TGCGCCAGCAGCCAAGACCCTCGGACAGGGGCCTTGAACACTGAAGCTTTCTTT
v_call: TRBV21-1; d_call: .; j_call: TRBJ2-7; clone_size: few; cdr3_aa: CASSNDCHEQYF; cdr3_nt: TGTGCCAGCAGCAACGACTGCCACGAGCAGTACTTC
v_call: TRBV5-6; d_call: TRBD1; j_call: TRBJ2-1; clone_size: few; cdr3_aa: CASSGFDRDYNEQFF; cdr3_nt: TGTGCCAGCAGCGGATTCGACAGGGACTACAATGAGCAGTTCTTC
v_call: TRBV7-2; d_call: .; j_call: TRBJ2-7; clone_size: .; cdr3_aa: CASSPTLVRFGRDEQYF; cdr3_nt: TGTGCCAGCAGCCCAACTCTTGTGCGGTTCGGCAGGGACGAGCAGTACTTC
v_call: TRBV30; d_call: .; j_call: TRBJ2-1; clone_size: many; cdr3_aa: CAWSVLLSQNEQFF; cdr3_nt: TGTGCCTGGAGTGTACTGCTTTCCCAAAATGAGCAGTTCTTC
v_call: TRBV7-9; d_call: .; j_call: TRBJ1-2; clone_size: few; cdr3_aa: CASSLRADYGYTF; cdr3_nt: TGTGCCAGCAGCTTAAGGGCAGACTATGGCTACACCTTC
v_call: TRBV14; d_call: .; j_call: TRBJ1-6; clone_size: .; cdr3_aa: CASSQTLQGIGSPLHF; cdr3_nt: TGTGCCAGCAGCCAGACACTACAGGGTATTGGATCACCCCTCCACTTT
v_call: TRBV7-9; d_call: TRBD2; j_call: TRBJ2-5; clone_size: few; cdr3_aa: CASSPVEREGQETQYF; cdr3_nt: TGTGCCAGCAGCCCCGTGGAGCGGGAGGGCCAAGAGACCCAGTACTTC
v_call: TRBV27; d_call: .; j_call: TRBJ2-2; clone_size: few; cdr3_aa: CASRHPPGELFF; cdr3_nt: TGTGCCAGCAGACACCCCCCAGGGGAGCTGTTTTTT
v_call: TRBV4-2; d_call: TRBD2; j_call: TRBJ2-7; clone_size: .; cdr3_aa: CASMGGDYEQYF; cdr3_nt: TGTGCCAGCATGGGGGGGGACTACGAGCAGTACTTC
v_call: TRBV6-5; d_call: .; j_call: TRBJ2-5; clone_size: .; cdr3_aa: CASSYSEIESPQETQYF; cdr3_nt: TGTGCCAGCAGTTACAGTGAGATAGAGAGTCCCCAAGAGACCCAGTACTTC
v_call: TRBV7-6; d_call: .; j_call: TRBJ2-7; clone_size: .; cdr3_aa: CASSRAHTVMINEQYF; cdr3_nt: TGTGCCAGCAGCCGAGCTCACACAGTGATGATCAACGAGCAGTACTTC
v_call: TRBV9; d_call: TRBD1; j_call: TRBJ1-5; clone_size: few; cdr3_aa: CASSVATGTDQPQHF; cdr3_nt: TGTGCCAGCAGCGTAGCGACAGGGACGGATCAGCCCCAGCATTTT
v_call: TRBV9; d_call: .; j_call: TRBJ1-2; clone_size: few; cdr3_aa: CASSVDQLNYGYTF; cdr3_nt: TGTGCCAGCAGCGTAGACCAACTTAACTATGGCTACACCTTC
v_call: TRBV12-3/TRBV12-4; d_call: .; j_call: TRBJ2-7; clone_size: .; cdr3_aa: CASSLIYSSYEQYF; cdr3_nt: TGTGCCAGCAGCCTAATCTATAGCTCCTACGAGCAGTACTTC
v_call: TRBV10-3; d_call: TRBD2; j_call: TRBJ2-7; clone_size: .; cdr3_aa: CAISPGLAGNEQYF; cdr3_nt: TGTGCCATCAGTCCGGGACTAGCGGGAAACGAGCAGTACTTC
v_call: TRBV12-3/TRBV12-4; d_call: .; j_call: TRBJ1-1; clone_size: .; cdr3_aa: CASSSPAEAFF; cdr3_nt: TGTGCCAGCAGTTCTCCCGCTGAAGCTTTCTTT
v_call: TRBV19; d_call: .; j_call: TRBJ1-1; clone_size: .; cdr3_aa: CASRLGNTEAFF; cdr3_nt: TGTGCCAGTAGGCTAGGGAACACTGAAGCTTTCTTT
v_call: TRBV19; d_call: .; j_call: TRBJ1-1; clone_size: few; cdr3_aa: CASSTNTEAFF; cdr3_nt: TGTGCCAGTAGTACAAACACTGAAGCTTTCTTT